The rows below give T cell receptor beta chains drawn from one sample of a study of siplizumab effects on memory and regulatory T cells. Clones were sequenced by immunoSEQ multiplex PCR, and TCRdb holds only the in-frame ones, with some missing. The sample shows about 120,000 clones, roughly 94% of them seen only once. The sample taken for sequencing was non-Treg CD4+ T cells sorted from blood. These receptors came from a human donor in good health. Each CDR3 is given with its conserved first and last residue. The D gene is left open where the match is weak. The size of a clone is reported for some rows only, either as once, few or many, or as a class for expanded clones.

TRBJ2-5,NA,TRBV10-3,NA,TGTGCCATCAGTACGTTCGACAGTGGGGGGACCCAGTACTTC,CAISTFDSGGTQYF
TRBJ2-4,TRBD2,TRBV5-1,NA,TGCGCCAGCAGCTTGGGACTAGCGGACGTCCCCCTAGCCAAAAACATTCAGTACTTC,CASSLGLADVPLAKNIQYF
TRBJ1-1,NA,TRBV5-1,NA,TGCGCCAGCAGCTTTTCAGGGGCGATGAACACTGAAGCTTTCTTT,CASSFSGAMNTEAFF
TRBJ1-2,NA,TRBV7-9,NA,TGTGCCAGCAGCTTAGGGACGGATTATGGCTACACCTTC,CASSLGTDYGYTF
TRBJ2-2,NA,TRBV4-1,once,TGCGCCAGCAGCCAACTCATTGCGGGGAACACCGGGGAGCTGTTTTTT,CASSQLIAGNTGELFF
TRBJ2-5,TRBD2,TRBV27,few,TGTGCCAGCAGCGCCGGGGGGGGGACAGAGACCCAGTACTTC,CASSAGGGTETQYF
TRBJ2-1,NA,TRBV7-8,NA,TGTGCCAGCAGCTTAGTTGGGGGTCGGGACAATGAGCAGTTCTTC,CASSLVGGRDNEQFF
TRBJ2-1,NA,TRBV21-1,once,TGTGCCAGCAGCAAGTCAGCGTGGGCGGGACAGCCTGAGCAGTTCTTC,CASSKSAWAGQPEQFF
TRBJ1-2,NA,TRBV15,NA,TGTGCCACCAGCAGAGATCGGGGATGGTATGGCTACACCTTC,CATSRDRGWYGYTF
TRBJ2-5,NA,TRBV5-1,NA,TGCGCCAGCAATGGGTGGGGAGAGACCCAGTACTTC,CASNGWGETQYF
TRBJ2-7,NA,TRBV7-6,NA,TGTGCCAGCAGCCCGGGGGGGACAGCCTCCTACGAGCAGTACTTC,CASSPGGTASYEQYF
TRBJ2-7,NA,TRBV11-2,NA,TGTGCCAGCAGCTTAGGGTGGCAGGCGTACGAGCAGTACTTC,CASSLGWQAYEQYF
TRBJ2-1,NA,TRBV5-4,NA,TGTGCCAGCAGCCTAGACAGTAATGAGCAGTTCTTC,CASSLDSNEQFF
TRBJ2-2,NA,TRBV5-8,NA,TGTGCCAGCAGCTTTCTATTCAGTACGAACACCGGGGAGCTGTTTTTT,CASSFLFSTNTGELFF
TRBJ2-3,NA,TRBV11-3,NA,TGTGCCAGCAGCTTAGAGTCCGGATCCACAGATACGCAGTATTTT,CASSLESGSTDTQYF
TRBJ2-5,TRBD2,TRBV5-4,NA,TGTGCCAGCAGCTCCGGGACTAGGGAGGAGACCCAGTACTTC,CASSSGTREETQYF
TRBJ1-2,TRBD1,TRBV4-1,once,TGCGCCAGCAGCCACGCGACAGGGGCACTCTATGGCTACACCTTC,CASSHATGALYGYTF
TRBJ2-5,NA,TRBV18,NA,TGTGCCAGCTCACCACCTGTACAAGAGACCCAGTACTTC,CASSPPVQETQYF
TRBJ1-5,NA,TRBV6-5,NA,TGTGCCAGCAGTGAGATGGGACAGCCCCAGCATTTT,CASSEMGQPQHF
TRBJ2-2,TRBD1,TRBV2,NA,TGTGCCAGCAGAGCTCTCGGGACAGGGGGCCTGTGGAACACCGGGGAGCTGTTTTTT,CASRALGTGGLWNTGELFF
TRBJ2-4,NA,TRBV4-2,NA,TGTGCCAGCAGCCAAGGCAATGACCCAAGAAACATTCAGTACTTC,CASSQGNDPRNIQYF
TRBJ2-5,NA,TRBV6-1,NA,TGTGCCAGCAGTGTTTCTCTACGGGAGACCCAGTACTTC,CASSVSLRETQYF